This is a list of T cell receptor beta chains from one sample in a study of shared clonotypes between healthy human individuals. TCRdb keeps only in-frame clones here, not all; method: immunoSEQ multiplex PCR. The table shows around 2.3 million clones, with approximately 94% occurring only once. Sequencing input: naive CD4+ T cells sorted from blood. The receptors shown here come from a young man in good health. The CDR3 runs from the conserved cysteine through the conserved F or W. D genes are given only for firm matches. A row's size may be missing; if present it is once, few, many or a size class.

clone_size	cdr3_length	d_call	v_call	j_call	cdr3_aa	cdr3_nt
.	13	.	TRBV29-1	TRBJ2-7	CSVVRIGSYEQYF	TGCAGCGTGGTCAGGATAGGTTCCTACGAGCAGTACTTC
.	14	.	TRBV9	TRBJ2-5	CASSAPGGQETQYF	TGTGCCAGCAGCGCCCCAGGGGGGCAAGAGACCCAGTACTTC
.	16	TRBD2	TRBV10-1	TRBJ2-4	CASINIAGGREDIQYF	TGCGCCAGCATAAACATAGCGGGAGGCCGGGAGGACATTCAGTACTTC
.	15	.	TRBV6-5	TRBJ1-2	CASSYRGKGDYGYTF	TGTGCCAGCAGTTACCGGGGGAAGGGCGACTATGGCTACACCTTC
once	15	.	TRBV5-8	TRBJ1-5	CASSSGTAGYQPQHF	TGTGCCAGCAGCTCTGGGACGGCGGGTTATCAGCCCCAGCATTTT
.	17	TRBD2	TRBV7-3	TRBJ2-3	CASSSVAGGRGTDTQYF	TGTGCCAGCAGCTCCGTCGCGGGGGGCCGGGGCACAGATACGCAGTATTTT
.	16	TRBD2	TRBV10-3	TRBJ2-2	CAMGSSGTVTPGELFF	TGTGCCATGGGGAGTAGCGGGACTGTAACTCCCGGGGAGCTGTTTTTT
.	14	.	TRBV18	TRBJ1-1	CASSPATGSTEAFF	TGTGCCAGCTCACCTGCAACCGGGAGCACTGAAGCTTTCTTT
.	13	TRBD1	TRBV2	TRBJ1-2	CASSPGQGYGYTF	TGTGCCAGCAGTCCGGGACAGGGTTATGGCTACACCTTC
.	16	TRBD2	TRBV25-1	TRBJ2-7	CASSEEPSGGAYEQYF	TGTGCCAGCAGTGAAGAACCCTCGGGGGGGGCCTACGAGCAGTACTTC
.	15	.	TRBV7-8	TRBJ2-7	CASSLMALSSYEQYF	TGTGCCAGCAGCTTAATGGCGCTCAGCTCCTACGAGCAGTACTTC
once	12	.	TRBV18	TRBJ2-1	CASSPSGNEQFF	TGTGCCAGCTCACCATCGGGTAATGAGCAGTTCTTC
.	13	.	TRBV28	TRBJ2-5	CASSFSALKTQYF	TGTGCCAGCAGTTTTTCCGCCTTGAAGACCCAGTACTTC
.	17	.	TRBV28	TRBJ1-4	CASSLVGGPPTNEKLFF	TGTGCCAGCAGTTTAGTTGGCGGACCCCCAACTAATGAAAAACTGTTTTTT
.	15	.	TRBV7-2	TRBJ1-4	CASSFGRVGGEKLFF	TGTGCCAGCAGCTTCGGCCGGGTTGGGGGTGAAAAACTGTTTTTT
.	13	.	TRBV10-3	TRBJ1-2	CAISGSNDYGYTF	TGTGCCATCAGTGGCAGTAATGACTATGGCTACACCTTC
.	18	TRBD1	TRBV12-5	TRBJ2-7	CASGLEAKLGTGHYEQYF	TGTGCTAGTGGTTTGGAAGCAAAGCTGGGGACAGGACACTACGAGCAGTACTTC
.	12	.	TRBV7-9	TRBJ2-3	CASSFSSDTQYF	TGTGCCAGCAGCTTCTCGTCAGATACGCAGTATTTT
few	16	TRBD1	TRBV5-1	TRBJ1-1	CASSLGTGVGNTEAFF	TGCGCCAGCAGCTTGGGGACAGGGGTGGGGAACACTGAAGCTTTCTTT
.	14	.	TRBV2	TRBJ1-2	CASRRAGLDYGYTF	TGTGCCAGCAGGAGGGCAGGGTTGGACTATGGCTACACCTTC
.	13	.	TRBV6-5	TRBJ2-5	CASRRTVQETQYF	TGTGCCAGCAGGAGGACAGTCCAAGAGACCCAGTACTTC
once	15	.	TRBV7-2	TRBJ2-3	CASSLSLVISDTQYF	TGTGCCAGCAGCTTAAGCCTAGTAATATCAGATACGCAGTATTTT
.	14	.	TRBV10-3	TRBJ1-1	CAISGGVSNTEAFF	TGTGCCATCAGTGGAGGCGTATCGAACACTGAAGCTTTCTTT